Below, 7 T cell receptor beta chains from the same sample are listed, as sequenced in a study of siplizumab effects on memory and regulatory T cells. Sequencing used immunoSEQ multiplex PCR; TCRdb keeps in-frame clones, though not all of them. The sample carries approximately 100,000 clones, 90% to 95% recorded once. Material: Tregs sorted from blood. The receptors come from a human donor in good health.

The chain employs TRBV7-6 and TRBJ2-5; 8 bases match TRBD2. The trim removed 1 base at V and 3 bases at J, leaving 10 bases unmatched. The CDR3 is 17 residues long. Germline CDR1 and CDR2: SGHVS and FNYEAQ. Here the CDR3 DNA reads TGTGCCAGCAGCTTAGTGGGTTATACTAGCGGCAAAGAGACCCAGTACTTC. Amino acid sequence: CASSLVGYTSGKETQYF.

This clone came up a few times. The chain carries TRBV19 and TRBJ2-1; D assignment may be TRBD1 or TRBD2 (5 bases each). Per germline, CDR1 LNHDA and CDR2 SQIVND (reference sequence). The CDR3 is made up of 13 amino acids. The CDR3 bases are TGTGCAGTGGCGCGATGGGGGAGTAATGAGCAGTTCTTC. This codes for CAVARWGSNEQFF.

The V and J genes are TRBV7-3 and TRBJ2-7, with TRBD2 matching 8 bases. The V gene end was trimmed by 2 bases and the J gene end by 2 bases; junction bases not matched to a gene: 11. The germline gives CDR1 SGHTA, CDR2 FQGTGA. The CDR3 loop spans 17 amino acids. CDR3 in amino acids: CASSLEGAGLVAYEQYF. CDR3 DNA sequence: TGTGCCAGCAGCTTAGAAGGGGCGGGACTAGTTGCCTACGAGCAGTACTTC.

The chain carries TRBV5-6 and TRBJ2-3; TRBD2 agrees at 8 bases. The CDR3 totals 19 residues. The germline V gene has CDR1 SGHDT and CDR2 YYEEEE. Unmatched junction bases numbered 16, after V lost 4 bases and J lost 0 bases. The chain's CDR3 is CASSPGVLAVSTSTDTQYF. In DNA form, the CDR3 reads TGTGCCAGCAGCCCTGGCGTACTAGCGGTCTCTACTAGCACAGATACGCAGTATTTT.

The chain joins TRBV6-6 to TRBJ1-1, with D maybe TRBD1 (5 bases). The germline V and J ends were trimmed by 2 bases and 0 bases, with 10 bases remaining between them. CDR3 length: 15 residues. The germline gives CDR1 MNHNY, CDR2 SVGAGI (reference sequence). The CDR3 is CASSYAQGLNTEAFF. CDR3 sequence (DNA): TGTGCCAGCAGTTACGCGCAGGGATTGAACACTGAAGCTTTCTTT.

DNA of the CDR3: TGTGCCAGTAGTATTAGGCGACAGGGGATTAGAAATGAGCAGTTCTTC. Protein sequence: CASSIRRQGIRNEQFF. V and J are TRBV19 and TRBJ2-1; 8 nucleotides align to TRBD1. V lost 3 bases to trimming and J lost 7 bases; unmatched junction nucleotides: 11. The CDR3 extends over 16 amino acids. CDR1 and CDR2 from the germline V gene are LNHDA and SQIVND (reference sequence).

J is TRBJ2-2 and V is TRBV19; possible D gene TRBD2, 5 bases. The CDR3 has 16 amino acids. V was clipped by 7 bases and J by 0 bases, with 15 bases between them. Germline values: CDR1 LNHDA, CDR2 SQIVND (reference sequence). The CDR3 spells CASNRLGGANTGELFF. The CDR3 DNA follows: TGTGCCAGTAACCGTCTTGGAGGAGCGAACACCGGGGAGCTGTTTTTT.